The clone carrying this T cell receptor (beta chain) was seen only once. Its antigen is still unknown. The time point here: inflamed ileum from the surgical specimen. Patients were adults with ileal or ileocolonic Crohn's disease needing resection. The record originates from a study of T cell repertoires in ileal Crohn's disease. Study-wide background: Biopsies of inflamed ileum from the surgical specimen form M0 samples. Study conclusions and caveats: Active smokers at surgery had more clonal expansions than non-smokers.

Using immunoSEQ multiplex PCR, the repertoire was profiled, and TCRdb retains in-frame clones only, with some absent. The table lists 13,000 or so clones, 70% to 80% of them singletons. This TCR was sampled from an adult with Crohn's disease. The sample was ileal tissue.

This chain's CDR3 is CASSQTGETEAFF. The CDR3 coding sequence is TGTGCCAGCAGCCAGACCGGGGAGACTGAAGCTTTCTTT. The chain combines TRBV6-5 with TRBJ1-1; no firm D call. The CDR3 covers 13 residues. Per the germline V gene, CDR1 is MNHEY and CDR2 is SVGAGI. The V and J ends lost 6 bases and 5 bases respectively, with 13 bases between them.